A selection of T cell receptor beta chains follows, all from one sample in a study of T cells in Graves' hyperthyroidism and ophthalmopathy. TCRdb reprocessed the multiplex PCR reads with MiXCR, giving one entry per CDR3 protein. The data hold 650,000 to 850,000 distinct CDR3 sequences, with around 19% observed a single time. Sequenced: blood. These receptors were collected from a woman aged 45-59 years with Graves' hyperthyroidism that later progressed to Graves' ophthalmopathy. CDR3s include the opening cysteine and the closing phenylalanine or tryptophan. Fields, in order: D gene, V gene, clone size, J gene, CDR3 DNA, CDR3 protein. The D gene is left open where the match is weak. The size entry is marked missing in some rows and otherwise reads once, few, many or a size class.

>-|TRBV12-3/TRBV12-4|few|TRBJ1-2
TGTGCCAGCAGTTTAGGGGGGCGAATAGAAGGCTACACCTTC
CASSLGGRIEGYTF
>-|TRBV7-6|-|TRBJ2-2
TGTGCCAGCTCACCAGGGGTCAACACCGGGGAGCTGTTTTTT
CASSPGVNTGELFF
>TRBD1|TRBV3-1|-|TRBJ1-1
TGTGCCAGCAGCCAAGATCTACAGGGGATAGGGACCATGAACACTGAAGCTTTCTTT
CASSQDLQGIGTMNTEAFF
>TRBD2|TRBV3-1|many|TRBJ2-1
TGTGCCAGCAGCCAACTAGCGGGGGCCACCTTCAATGAGCAGTTCTTC
CASSQLAGATFNEQFF
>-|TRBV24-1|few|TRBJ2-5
TGTGCCACCAGTGACCAACGGGACGGGCAAGAGACCCAGTACTTC
CATSDQRDGQETQYF
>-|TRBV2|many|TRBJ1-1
TGTGCCAGCAGTGAAGCAGTGGGAGTGAACACTGAAGCTTTCTTT
CASSEAVGVNTEAFF
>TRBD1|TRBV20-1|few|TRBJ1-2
TGCAGTGCTAGGGCGACAGGGTCGATCTATGGCTACACCTTC
CSARATGSIYGYTF
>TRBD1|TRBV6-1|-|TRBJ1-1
TGTGCCAGCAGACGCCGGGGACAGGGTCTGACACCCCACCCCGAAGCTTTCTTT
CASRRRGQGLTPHPEAFF
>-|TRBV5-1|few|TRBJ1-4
TGCGCCAGCAGCTTGGGCAGGGGTGAAAAACTGTTTTTT
CASSLGRGEKLFF
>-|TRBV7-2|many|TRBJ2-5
TGTGCCAGCAGCTTAGCAGCAGGGGATTGGGAGACCCAGTACTTC
CASSLAAGDWETQYF
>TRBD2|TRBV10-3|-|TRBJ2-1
TGTGCCATCAGTGAGATCTCTAGCGGCTACAATGAGCAGTTCTTC
CAISEISSGYNEQFF
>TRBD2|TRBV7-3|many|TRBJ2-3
TGTGCCAGCAGCTCCCCGACTAGCGGGGGGGCGGAGGGCACAGATACGCAGTATTTT
CASSSPTSGGAEGTDTQYF
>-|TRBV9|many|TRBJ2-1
TGTGCCAGCAGTGTGGGATACAATGAGCAGTTCTTC
CASSVGYNEQFF
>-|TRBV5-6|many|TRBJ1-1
TGTGCCAGCAGTTTTACCACAGACCAAGCTTTCTTT
CASSFTTDQAFF
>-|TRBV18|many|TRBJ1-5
TGTGCCAGCTCACCCGGACAATTCAGCAATCAGCCCCAGCATTTT
CASSPGQFSNQPQHF
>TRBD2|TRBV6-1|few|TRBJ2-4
TGTGCCAGCAGCCCTCTCCCCCTAGCGGGGGGGAACATAGCCAAAAACATTCAGTACTTC
CASSPLPLAGGNIAKNIQYF
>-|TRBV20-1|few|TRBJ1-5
TGCAGTGCTAGACCGGGGGATCAGCCCCAGCATTTT
CSARPGDQPQHF
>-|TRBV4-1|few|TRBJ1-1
TGCGCCAGCAGCCAAGCGTGGGGCAGAACCACTGAAGCTTTCTTT
CASSQAWGRTTEAFF
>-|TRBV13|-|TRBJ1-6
TGTGCCAGCAGCTTTTCCCCCGGGACCGTTCACGCGCCCCTCCACTTT
CASSFSPGTVHAPLHF
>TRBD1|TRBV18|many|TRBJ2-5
TGTGCCAGCTCACCTGGGACAGGGGGCGGTGAGACCCAGTACTTC
CASSPGTGGGETQYF
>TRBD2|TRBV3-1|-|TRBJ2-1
TGTGCCAGCAGCCCCAGAGTAGCGGGGGGGGAGAGCTCCTACAATGAGCAGTTCTTC
CASSPRVAGGESSYNEQFF
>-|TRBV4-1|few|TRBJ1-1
TGCGCCAGCAGCCAAGAGCAGGGCTGGACTGAAGCTTTCTTT
CASSQEQGWTEAFF
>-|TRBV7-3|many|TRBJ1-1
TGTGCCAGCAGCTTAGCACGGCGCCAGCACGGGGGTGGTACTGAAGCTTTCTTT
CASSLARRQHGGGTEAFF
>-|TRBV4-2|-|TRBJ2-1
TGTGCCAGCAGCCAAGCCGTGGGGGGGCAGTTCTTC
CASSQAVGGQFF
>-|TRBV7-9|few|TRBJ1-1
TGTGCCAGCAGCCGAGCACGGGGGTGGAACACTGAAGCTTTCTTT
CASSRARGWNTEAFF
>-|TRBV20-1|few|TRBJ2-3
TGCAGTGCTATGTGGGGAGGCACAGATACGCAGTATTTT
CSAMWGGTDTQYF
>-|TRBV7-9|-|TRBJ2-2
TGTGCCAGCAGCTTATTGACAGCCGGGGAGCTGTTTTTT
CASSLLTAGELFF
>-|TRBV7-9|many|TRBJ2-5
TGTGCCAGCAGGTGGACCCCGGGACGGAAGCAAGAGACCCAGTACTTC
CASRWTPGRKQETQYF
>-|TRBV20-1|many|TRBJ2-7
TGCAGTGTCCAGGGTTCCTACGAGCAGTACTTC
CSVQGSYEQYF
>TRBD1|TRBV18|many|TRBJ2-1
TGTGCCAGCTCAGGGTCCCGGGACAGCAATGAGCAGTTCTTC
CASSGSRDSNEQFF